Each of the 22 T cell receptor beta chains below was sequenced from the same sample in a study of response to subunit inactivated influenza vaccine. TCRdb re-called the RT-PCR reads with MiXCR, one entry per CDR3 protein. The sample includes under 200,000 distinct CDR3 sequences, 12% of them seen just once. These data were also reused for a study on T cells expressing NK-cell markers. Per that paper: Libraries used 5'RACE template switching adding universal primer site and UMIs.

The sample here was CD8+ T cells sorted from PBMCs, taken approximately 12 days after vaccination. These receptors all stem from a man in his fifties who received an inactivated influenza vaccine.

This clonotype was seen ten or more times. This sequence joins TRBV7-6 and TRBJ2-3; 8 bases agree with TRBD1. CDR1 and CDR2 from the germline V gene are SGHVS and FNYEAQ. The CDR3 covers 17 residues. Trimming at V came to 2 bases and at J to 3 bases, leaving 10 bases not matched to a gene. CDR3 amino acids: CASSLTAQGAGTDTQYF. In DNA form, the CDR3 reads TGTGCCAGCAGCTTAACCGCTCAGGGGGCTGGGACAGATACGCAGTATTTT.

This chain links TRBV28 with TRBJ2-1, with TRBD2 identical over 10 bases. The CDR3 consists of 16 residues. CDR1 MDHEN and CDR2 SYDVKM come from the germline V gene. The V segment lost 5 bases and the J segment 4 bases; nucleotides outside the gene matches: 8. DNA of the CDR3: TGTGCCAGCAGTCAAATCGCACTAGCGGGGTACAATGAGCAGTTCTTC. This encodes CASSQIALAGYNEQFF.

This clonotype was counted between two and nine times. In DNA form, the CDR3 reads TGTGCCACCAGTGATCCGGGATCCGGGACAGGGGTTGAGCAGTTCTTC. Translated: CATSDPGSGTGVEQFF. V usage is TRBV24-1 and J usage is TRBJ2-1, with 10 nucleotides matching TRBD1. The V segment lost 3 bases and the J segment 9 bases; nucleotides outside the gene matches: 10. Looked up from germline, CDR1 is KGHDR and CDR2 is SFDVKD. The CDR3 has 16 amino acids.

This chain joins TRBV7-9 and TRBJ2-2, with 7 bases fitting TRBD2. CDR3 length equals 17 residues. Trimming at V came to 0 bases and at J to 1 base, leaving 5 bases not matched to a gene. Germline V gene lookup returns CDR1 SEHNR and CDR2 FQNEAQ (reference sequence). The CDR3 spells CASSLAGPSGNTGELFF. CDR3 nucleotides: TGTGCCAGCAGCTTAGCTGGGCCTAGCGGGAACACCGGGGAGCTGTTTTTT.

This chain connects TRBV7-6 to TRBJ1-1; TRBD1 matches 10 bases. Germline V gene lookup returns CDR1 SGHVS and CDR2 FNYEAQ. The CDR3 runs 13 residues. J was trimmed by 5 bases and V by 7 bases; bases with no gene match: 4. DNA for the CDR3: TGTGCCAGCACCTTGGGACAGGGGACTGAAGCTTTCTTT. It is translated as CASTLGQGTEAFF.

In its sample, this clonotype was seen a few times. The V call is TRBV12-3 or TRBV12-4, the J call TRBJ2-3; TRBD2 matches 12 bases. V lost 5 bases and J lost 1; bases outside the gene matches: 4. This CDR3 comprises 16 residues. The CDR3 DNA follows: TGTGCCAGCAGTACATGGACTAGCGGGGGCACAGATACGCAGTATTTT. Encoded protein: CASSTWTSGGTDTQYF.

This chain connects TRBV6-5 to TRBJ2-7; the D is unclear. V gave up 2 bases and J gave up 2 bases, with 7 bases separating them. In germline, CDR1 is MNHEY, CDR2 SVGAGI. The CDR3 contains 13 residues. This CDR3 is CASSYSRTYEQYF. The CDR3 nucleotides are TGTGCCAGCAGTTACAGCAGAACCTACGAGCAGTACTTC.

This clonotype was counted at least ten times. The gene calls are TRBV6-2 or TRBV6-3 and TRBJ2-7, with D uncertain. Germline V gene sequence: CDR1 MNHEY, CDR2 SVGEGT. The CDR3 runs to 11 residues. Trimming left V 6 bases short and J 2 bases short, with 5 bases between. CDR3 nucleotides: TGTGCCAGCAGCACAACCTACGAGCAGTACTTC. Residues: CASSTTYEQYF.

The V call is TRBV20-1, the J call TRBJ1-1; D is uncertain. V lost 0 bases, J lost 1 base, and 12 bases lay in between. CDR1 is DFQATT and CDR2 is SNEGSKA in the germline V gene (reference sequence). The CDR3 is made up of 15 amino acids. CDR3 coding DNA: TGCAGTGCTAGAGAGGCAGAGGATCGGAACACTGAAGCTTTCTTT. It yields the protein CSAREAEDRNTEAFF.

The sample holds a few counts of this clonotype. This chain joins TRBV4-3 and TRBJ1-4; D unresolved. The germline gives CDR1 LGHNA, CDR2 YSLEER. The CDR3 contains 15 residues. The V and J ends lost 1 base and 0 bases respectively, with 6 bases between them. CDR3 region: CASSQVEATNEKLFF. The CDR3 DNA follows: TGCGCCAGCAGCCAAGTTGAAGCAACTAATGAAAAACTGTTTTTT.

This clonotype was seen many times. In DNA, the CDR3 is TGTGCCAGCAGCGTAGAGGGTGTGGAGGACGACCCTGCCGGCTATGGCTACACCTTC. Amino acid sequence: CASSVEGVEDDPAGYGYTF. The chain links TRBV9 to TRBJ1-2; D remains unclear. Germline CDR1 and CDR2: SGDLS and YYNGEE. The CDR3 has 19 amino acids. V was shortened by 0 bases and J by 4 bases, with 25 bases between the two germline ends.

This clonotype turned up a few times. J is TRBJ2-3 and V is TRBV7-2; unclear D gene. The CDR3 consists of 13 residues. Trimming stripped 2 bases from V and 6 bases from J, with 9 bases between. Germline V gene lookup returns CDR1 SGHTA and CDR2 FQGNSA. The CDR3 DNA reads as TGTGCCAGCAGCTTATTACGACCGGATACGCAGTATTTT. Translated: CASSLLRPDTQYF. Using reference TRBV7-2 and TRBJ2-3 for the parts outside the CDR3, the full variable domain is GAGVSQSPSNKVTEKGKDVELRCDPISGHTALYWYRQSLGQGLEFLIYFQGNSAPDKSGLPSDRFSAERTGGSVSTLTIQRTQQEDSAVYLCASSLLRPDTQYFGPGTRLTVL.

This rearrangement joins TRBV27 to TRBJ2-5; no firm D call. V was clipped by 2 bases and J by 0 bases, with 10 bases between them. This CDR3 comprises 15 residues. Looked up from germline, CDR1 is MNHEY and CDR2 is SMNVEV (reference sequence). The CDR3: CASSLGELYQETQYF. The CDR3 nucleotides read TGTGCCAGCAGTTTAGGCGAACTCTACCAAGAGACCCAGTACTTC.

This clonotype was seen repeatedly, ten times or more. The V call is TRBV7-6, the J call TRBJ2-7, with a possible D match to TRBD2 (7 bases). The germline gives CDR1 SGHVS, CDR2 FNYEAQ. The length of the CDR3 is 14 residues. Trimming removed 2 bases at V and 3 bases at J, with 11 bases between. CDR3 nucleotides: TGTGCCAGCAGCTTAAGGGGGGAGGGCTACGAGCAGTACTTC. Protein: CASSLRGEGYEQYF.

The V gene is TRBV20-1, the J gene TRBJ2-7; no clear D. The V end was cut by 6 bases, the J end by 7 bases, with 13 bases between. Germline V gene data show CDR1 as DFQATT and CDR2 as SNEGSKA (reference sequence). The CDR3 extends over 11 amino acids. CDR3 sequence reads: CSATSAREQYF. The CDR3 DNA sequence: TGCAGTGCGACGTCGGCGCGGGAGCAGTACTTC.

The DNA for the CDR3 is TGTGCCAGCAGGATTGGCGGGGGGCACAATGAGCAGTTCTTC. Amino acids: CASRIGGGHNEQFF. The genes are TRBV28 and TRBJ2-1, with TRBD2 matching over 8 bases. The V and J ends lost 6 bases and 5 bases, in that order; junction bases with no gene match: 6. The CDR3 is 14 residues long. Germline loops: CDR1 MDHEN, CDR2 SYDVKM.

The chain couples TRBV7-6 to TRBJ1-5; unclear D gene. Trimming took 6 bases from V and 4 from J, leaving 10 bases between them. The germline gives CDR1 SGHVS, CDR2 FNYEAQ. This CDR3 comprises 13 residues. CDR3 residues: CASSRDLNQPQHF. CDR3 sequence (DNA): TGTGCCAGCAGTCGCGACCTGAATCAGCCCCAGCATTTT.

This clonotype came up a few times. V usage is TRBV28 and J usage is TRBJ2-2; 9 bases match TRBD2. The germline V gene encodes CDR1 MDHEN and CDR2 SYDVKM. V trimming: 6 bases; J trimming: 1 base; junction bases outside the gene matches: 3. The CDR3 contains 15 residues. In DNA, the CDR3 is TGTGCCAGCAGGATACTAGCGGGGAACACCGGGGAGCTGTTTTTT. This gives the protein CASRILAGNTGELFF.

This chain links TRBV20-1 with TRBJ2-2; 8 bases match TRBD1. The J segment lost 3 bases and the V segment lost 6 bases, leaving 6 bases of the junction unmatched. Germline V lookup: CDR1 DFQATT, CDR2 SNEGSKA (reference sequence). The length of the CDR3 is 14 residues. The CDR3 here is CSADRVEHTGELFF. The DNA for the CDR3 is TGCAGTGCGGACAGGGTAGAACACACCGGGGAGCTGTTTTTT.

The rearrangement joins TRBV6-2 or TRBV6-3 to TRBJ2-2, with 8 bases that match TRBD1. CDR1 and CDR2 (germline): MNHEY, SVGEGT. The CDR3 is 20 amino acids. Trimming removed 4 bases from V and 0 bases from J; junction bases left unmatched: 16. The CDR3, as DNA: TGTGCCAGCAGTTCGTCAGGGGGCGGTTTAAAATTCGCGAACACCGGGGAGCTGTTTTTT. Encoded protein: CASSSSGGGLKFANTGELFF.

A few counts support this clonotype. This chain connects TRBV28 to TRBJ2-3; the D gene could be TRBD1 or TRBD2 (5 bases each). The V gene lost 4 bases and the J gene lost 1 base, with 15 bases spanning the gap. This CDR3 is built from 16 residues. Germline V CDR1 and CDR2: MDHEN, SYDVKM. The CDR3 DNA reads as TGTGCCAGCAGTTCCCCCTCCCGGGGCCGCACAGATACGCAGTATTTT. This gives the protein CASSSPSRGRTDTQYF.

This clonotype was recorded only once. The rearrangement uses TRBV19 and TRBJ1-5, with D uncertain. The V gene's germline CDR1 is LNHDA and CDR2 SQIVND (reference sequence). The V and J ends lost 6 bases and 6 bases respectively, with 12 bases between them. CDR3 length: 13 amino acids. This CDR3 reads CASSPTIVQPQHF. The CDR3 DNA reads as TGTGCCAGTAGCCCGACGATCGTTCAGCCCCAGCATTTT.